Each of the 12 T cell receptor beta chains below was sequenced from the same sample in a study of blood T cell repertoires in COVID-19. Repertoires were generated with immunoSEQ multiplex PCR, while TCRdb's copy carries only in-frame clones and drops some. The table records 300,000 to 350,000 clones, almost 90% of them present only once. Sequencing was performed on peripheral blood. These receptors were collected from a woman between 40 and 55 years old with COVID-19, enrolled during active disease.

The chain combines TRBV28 with TRBJ1-2, with no clear D. The ends were cut back, 8 bases at V and 9 bases at J, with 22 bases in the middle. Germline V CDR1 and CDR2: MDHEN, SYDVKM. The CDR3 totals 14 residues. The CDR3 region has the DNA TGTGCCAGCGGGGAAGCGGGGATCGGTGCTCGCTACACCTTC. It translates to CASGEAGIGARYTF.

This chain joins TRBV30 and TRBJ1-5, with D maybe TRBD1 (5 bases). The germline V gene has CDR1 GTSNPN and CDR2 SVGIG (reference sequence). The CDR3 runs 13 residues. V lost 6 bases to trimming and J lost 3 bases, with 12 bases between them. CDR3 in amino acids: CACSGGNNQPQHF. The CDR3 bases are TGTGCCTGTAGCGGGGGTAACAATCAGCCCCAGCATTTT.

The V gene is TRBV9, the J gene TRBJ2-3; D is perhaps TRBD1 (6 bases). Trimming took off 4 bases at V and 3 bases at J, with 15 bases between the two ends. This CDR3 is built from 15 residues. Germline CDR1 SGDLS, CDR2 YYNGEE. The CDR3: CASSPDRFETDTQYF. In DNA, the CDR3 is TGTGCCAGCAGCCCCGACAGGTTCGAAACAGATACGCAGTATTTT.

CDR3: CASSRRDRGRGELFF. The CDR3 coding sequence is TGTGCCAGCAGTCGCCGGGACAGGGGGCGCGGGGAGCTGTTTTTT. The genes are TRBV6-2 or TRBV6-3 and TRBJ2-2; 12 bases agree with TRBD1. The CDR3 spans 15 residues. The V gene's germline CDR1 is MNHEY and CDR2 SVGEGT. J lost 7 bases, V lost 5 bases, and 5 bases had no gene match.

The rearrangement links TRBV5-1 to TRBJ2-7; 8 nucleotides align to TRBD1. V lost 0 bases to trimming and J lost 3 bases; unmatched junction nucleotides: 20. Germline-derived CDR1 and CDR2 are SGHRS and YFSETQ. CDR3 length equals 20 residues. This CDR3 is CASSLAGTGRKPLGSYEQYF. DNA for the CDR3: TGCGCCAGCAGCTTGGCGGGGACAGGTAGAAAACCCCTTGGTAGCTACGAGCAGTACTTC.

The chain has TRBV5-1 and TRBJ1-2, with D perhaps TRBD1 (6 bases). Looked up from germline, CDR1 is SGHRS and CDR2 is YFSETQ. This CDR3 is 13 amino acids long. The V and J ends lost 1 base and 4 bases respectively, with 8 bases between them. CDR3 protein: CASSLTGLYGYTF. The CDR3 coding sequence is TGCGCCAGCAGCTTGACAGGGCTCTATGGCTACACCTTC. Variable domain in full (rest from reference TRBV5-1 and TRBJ1-2): KAGVTQTPRYLIKTRGQQVTLSCSPISGHRSVSWYQQTPGQGLQFLFEYFSETQRNKGNFPGRFSGRQFSNSRSEMNVSTLELGDSALYLCASSLTGLYGYTFGSGTRLTVV.

The chain combines TRBV12-3 or TRBV12-4 with TRBJ2-5; unclear D gene. The V and J ends lost 4 bases and 3 bases respectively, with 6 bases between them. This CDR3 comprises 12 residues. As DNA, the CDR3 is TGTGCCAGCAGTTACAGTAAAGAGACCCAGTACTTC. This gives the protein CASSYSKETQYF.

The chain uses TRBV6-5 and TRBJ2-7; D may be TRBD1 (6 bases). The germline V gene encodes CDR1 MNHEY and CDR2 SVGAGI. The CDR3 loop spans 15 amino acids. V was shortened by 3 bases and J by 2 bases, with 14 bases between the two germline ends. CDR3 sequence: CASSYIWPGAYEQYF. Here the CDR3 DNA reads TGTGCCAGCAGTTATATTTGGCCAGGGGCCTACGAGCAGTACTTC.

This chain links TRBV27 with TRBJ2-1, with 12 positions matching TRBD2. V dropped 3 bases and J dropped 3; count of bases not matched to a gene: 9. Germline V gene lookup returns CDR1 MNHEY and CDR2 SMNVEV (reference sequence). The CDR3 contains 18 residues. DNA of the CDR3: TGTGCCAGCAGTTTGAGGACTAGCGGGGTCTCATACTACAATGAGCAGTTCTTC. Amino acid sequence: CASSLRTSGVSYYNEQFF.

This sequence joins TRBV7-6 and TRBJ2-3, with TRBD1 as a possible D gene (6 bases). The CDR3 runs to 18 residues. Germline CDR1 and CDR2: SGHVS and FNYEAQ. The V gene lost 5 bases and the J gene lost 2 bases, with 23 bases spanning the gap. The CDR3 region has the DNA TGTGCCAGCAGCCGTAGGGGACACCAAATTTCCCCCACAGATACGCAGTATTTT. Translating it yields CASSRRGHQISPTDTQYF.

The chain carries TRBV5-1 and TRBJ2-4, with D possibly matching TRBD2 (6 bases). Germline lookup yields CDR1 SGHRS and CDR2 YFSETQ. With 0 bases removed from V and 6 bases from J, the gap between germline ends came to 10 bases. The CDR3 loop spans 14 amino acids. The chain's CDR3 is CASSLGGTGNIQYF. DNA for the CDR3: TGCGCCAGCAGCTTGGGCGGGACGGGAAACATTCAGTACTTC.

The gene calls are TRBV21-1 and TRBJ2-6; the DNA was not compared with TRBD2, the D call given in the table. TRBV21-1 is deemed a pseudogene. This CDR3 has 17 amino acids. CDR3: CASPLRASGTGANVLTF. The CDR3 bases are TGTGCCAGCCCGCTGAGAGCCTCCGGTACTGGGGCCAACGTCCTGACTTTC.